This is a list of T cell receptor beta chains from one sample in a study of T-cell reconstitution after alpha-beta-depleted transplantation in children. Each CDR3 protein gets one entry after TCRdb re-called the PCR reads with MiXCR. The sample lists under 50,000 distinct CDR3 sequences, around half occurring once. This specimen consisted of peripheral blood, obtained before TCRalphabeta/CD19-depleted stem cell transplant. Receptors originate from a boy under two years old with SCID, due to receive a stem cell transplant. Each CDR3 is given with its conserved first and last residue. The D gene is left open where the match is weak. Size values are once, few and many counts, or a class for expanded clones, and some rows have none.

CDR3nt,CDR3aa,v_gene,d_gene,j_gene,abundance
TGTGCCAGCAGTTTAGGAATAGCGTGGGGGCAAGAGACCCAGTACTTC,CASSLGIAWGQETQYF,TRBV12-3/TRBV12-4,.,TRBJ2-5,few
TGTGCCAGCAGCTTAGTTAGCCAGCCGGGTCATACCGGGGAGCTGTTTTTT,CASSLVSQPGHTGELFF,TRBV7-8,.,TRBJ2-2,.
TGTGCCAGCAGTGAAGTGGGATGGCATCAGCCCCAGCATTTT,CASSEVGWHQPQHF,TRBV2,.,TRBJ1-5,.
TGCGCCAGCAGCCAAGATCGCGGTCTACGGCAGGGCAATGAGCAGTTCTTC,CASSQDRGLRQGNEQFF,TRBV4-1,.,TRBJ2-1,few
TGTGCCAGCAGCCCTGGTAGGGCCTTGAACACTGAAGCTTTCTTT,CASSPGRALNTEAFF,TRBV9,.,TRBJ1-1,few
TGTGCCAGCAGCTTAGGGTGGGACAGCACCTCTGGGGCCAACGTCCTGACTTTC,CASSLGWDSTSGANVLTF,TRBV7-6,TRBD1,TRBJ2-6,.
TGTGCCAGCCTTAATGAAAAACTGTTTTTT,CASLNEKLFF,TRBV6-5,.,TRBJ1-4,once
TGCGCCAGCGGAACGGGACAGGTAGACAATGAGCAGTTCTTC,CASGTGQVDNEQFF,TRBV5-1,TRBD1,TRBJ2-1,.
TGTGCCAGCAGAAGGCCTACTAACTATGGCTACACCTTC,CASRRPTNYGYTF,TRBV7-9,.,TRBJ1-2,few
TGTGCCAGCAGTGAACTGGGGGTCACCTACGAGCAGTACTTC,CASSELGVTYEQYF,TRBV2,.,TRBJ2-7,.
TGTGCCAGCACGGTCACGGGTGGGGCCAACGTCCTGACTTTC,CASTVTGGANVLTF,TRBV6-1,.,TRBJ2-6,.
TGTGCCAGCAGCTTGAGGAGGGGCCTCTACACCGGGGAGCTGTTTTTT,CASSLRRGLYTGELFF,TRBV7-6,.,TRBJ2-2,once
TGCGCCAGCAGCTCCGATGTAAGCACCCAGTACTTC,CASSSDVSTQYF,TRBV5-1,.,TRBJ2-5,.
TGTGCCAGCAGCCACCCGGGACAGGGAAACATTCAGTACTTC,CASSHPGQGNIQYF,TRBV3-1,TRBD1,TRBJ2-4,.
TGTGCCAGCAGCTTATTGGCAGGGCTAAATGAGCAGTTCTTC,CASSLLAGLNEQFF,TRBV7-9,.,TRBJ2-1,.
TGTGCCAGCAGCCGGGTGGGAGGTCAGCCCCAGCATTTT,CASSRVGGQPQHF,TRBV7-2,.,TRBJ1-5,few
TGTGCCAGCAGCTTAAGGACAGGGCGGGATACGCAGTATTTT,CASSLRTGRDTQYF,TRBV7-2,TRBD1,TRBJ2-3,.
TGCAGTGCTAGGACCCCACCCTATGGCTACACCTTC,CSARTPPYGYTF,TRBV20-1,.,TRBJ1-2,.